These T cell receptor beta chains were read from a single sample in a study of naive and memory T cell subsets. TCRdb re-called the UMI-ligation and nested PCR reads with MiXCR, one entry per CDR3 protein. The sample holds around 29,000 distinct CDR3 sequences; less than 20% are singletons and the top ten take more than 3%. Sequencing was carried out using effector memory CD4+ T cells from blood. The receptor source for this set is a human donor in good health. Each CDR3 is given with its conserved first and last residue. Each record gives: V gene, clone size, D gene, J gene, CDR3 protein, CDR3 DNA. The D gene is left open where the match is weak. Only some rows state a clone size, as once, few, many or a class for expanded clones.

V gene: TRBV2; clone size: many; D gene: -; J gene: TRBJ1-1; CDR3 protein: CASRVDGYEAFF; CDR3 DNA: TGTGCCAGCAGGGTGGACGGTTATGAAGCTTTCTTT
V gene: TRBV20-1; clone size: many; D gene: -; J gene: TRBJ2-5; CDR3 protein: CSAIYGGEETQYF; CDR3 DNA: TGCAGTGCTATCTACGGCGGGGAAGAGACCCAGTACTTC
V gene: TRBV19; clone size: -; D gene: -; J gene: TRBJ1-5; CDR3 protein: CASSGLSANQPQHF; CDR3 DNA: TGTGCCAGTAGTGGCTTGTCAGCGAATCAGCCCCAGCATTTT
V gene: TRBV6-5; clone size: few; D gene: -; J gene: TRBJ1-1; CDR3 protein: CASRAHGEAEAFF; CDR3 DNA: TGTGCCAGTCGGGCCCACGGAGAGGCTGAAGCTTTCTTT
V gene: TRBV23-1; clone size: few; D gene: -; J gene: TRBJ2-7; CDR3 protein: CASSQSFKIDKSGAPYSEKYEQYF; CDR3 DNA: TGCGCCAGCAGTCAATCATTCAAGATAGACAAGTCAGGGGCTCCATACTCCGAGAAATACGAGCAGTACTTC
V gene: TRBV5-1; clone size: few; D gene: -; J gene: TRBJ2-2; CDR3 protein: CASSSLLGGELFF; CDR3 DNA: TGCGCCAGCAGTTCGCTTTTAGGCGGGGAGCTGTTTTTT
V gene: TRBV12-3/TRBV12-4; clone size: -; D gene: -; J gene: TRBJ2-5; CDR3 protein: CASSLDGGAGKETQYF; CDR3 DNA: TGTGCCAGCAGTTTAGATGGGGGCGCCGGTAAAGAGACCCAGTACTTC
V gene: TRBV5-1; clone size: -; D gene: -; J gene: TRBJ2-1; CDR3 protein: CASSYYGTGEQFF; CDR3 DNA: TGCGCCAGCAGCTATTACGGGACTGGGGAGCAGTTCTTC
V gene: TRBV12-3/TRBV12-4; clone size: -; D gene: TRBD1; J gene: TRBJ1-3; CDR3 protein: CASRQTFGGQAQSGNTIYF; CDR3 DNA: TGTGCCAGCAGGCAGACCTTCGGGGGACAGGCCCAATCTGGAAACACCATATATTTT
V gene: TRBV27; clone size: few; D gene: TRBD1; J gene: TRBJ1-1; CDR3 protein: CASSPLSQGANTEAFF; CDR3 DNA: TGTGCCAGCAGTCCCCTATCCCAGGGGGCGAACACTGAAGCTTTCTTT
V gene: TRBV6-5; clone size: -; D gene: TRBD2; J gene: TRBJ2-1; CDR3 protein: CASSYSTSGNNEQFF; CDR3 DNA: TGTGCCAGCAGTTACTCGACTAGCGGGAACAATGAGCAGTTCTTC
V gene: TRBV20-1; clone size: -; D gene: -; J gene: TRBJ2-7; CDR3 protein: CSAKTAGAPYEQYF; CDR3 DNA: TGCAGTGCGAAGACGGCAGGGGCTCCCTACGAGCAGTACTTC
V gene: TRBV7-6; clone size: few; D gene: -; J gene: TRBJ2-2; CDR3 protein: CASSERRDIDTGELFF; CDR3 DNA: TGTGCCAGCAGCGAGAGGCGGGACATCGACACCGGGGAGCTGTTTTTT
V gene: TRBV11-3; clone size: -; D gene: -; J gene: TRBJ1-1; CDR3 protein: CASSAGRSEAFF; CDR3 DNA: TGTGCCAGCAGCGCGGGGCGTTCTGAAGCTTTCTTT
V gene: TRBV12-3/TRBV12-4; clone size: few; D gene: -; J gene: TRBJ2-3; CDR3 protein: CASTGSGSSTDTQYF; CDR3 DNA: TGTGCCAGCACCGGTAGCGGTTCTAGCACAGATACGCAGTATTTT
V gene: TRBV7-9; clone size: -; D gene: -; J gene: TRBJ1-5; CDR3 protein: CASSFSSSQPQHF; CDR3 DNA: TGTGCCAGCAGCTTTTCTTCGTCCCAGCCCCAGCATTTT
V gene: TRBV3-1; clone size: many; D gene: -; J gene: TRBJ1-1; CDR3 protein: CASRVRSRGGEAFF; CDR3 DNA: TGTGCCAGCAGAGTTAGGTCTCGGGGGGGTGAAGCTTTCTTT
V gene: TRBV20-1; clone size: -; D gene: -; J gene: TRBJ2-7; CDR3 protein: CSASSGDITYEQYF; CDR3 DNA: TGCAGTGCTAGCTCCGGGGATATAACCTACGAGCAGTACTTC
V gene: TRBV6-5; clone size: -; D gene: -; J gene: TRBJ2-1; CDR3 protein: CASSKTEYNEQFF; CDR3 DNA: TGTGCCAGCAGCAAGACGGAGTACAATGAGCAGTTCTTC
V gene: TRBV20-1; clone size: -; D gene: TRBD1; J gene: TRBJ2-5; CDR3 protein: CSAHRGQGVLETQYF; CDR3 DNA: TGCAGTGCCCATCGGGGACAGGGGGTTCTTGAGACCCAGTACTTC
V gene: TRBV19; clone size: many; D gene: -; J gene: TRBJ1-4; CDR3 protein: CASKIPGTNEKLFF; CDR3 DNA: TGTGCCAGTAAAATTCCTGGGACTAATGAAAAACTGTTTTTT
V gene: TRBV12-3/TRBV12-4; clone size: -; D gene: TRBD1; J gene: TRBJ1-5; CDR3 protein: CASSPQGNQPQHF; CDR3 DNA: TGTGCCAGCAGCCCACAGGGGAATCAGCCCCAGCATTTT
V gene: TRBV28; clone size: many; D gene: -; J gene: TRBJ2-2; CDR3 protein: CASSTRLALGELFF; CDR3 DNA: TGTGCCAGCAGTACGAGGCTAGCTCTGGGGGAGCTGTTTTTT
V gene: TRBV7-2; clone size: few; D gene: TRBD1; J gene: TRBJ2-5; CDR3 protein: CASSSTGVSETQYF; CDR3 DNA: TGTGCCAGCAGCTCGACAGGGGTGAGCGAGACCCAGTACTTC
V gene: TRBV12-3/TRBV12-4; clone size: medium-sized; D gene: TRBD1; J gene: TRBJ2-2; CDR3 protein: CASSRDRGQTGELFF; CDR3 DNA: TGTGCCAGCAGTCGGGACAGGGGGCAGACCGGGGAGCTGTTTTTT
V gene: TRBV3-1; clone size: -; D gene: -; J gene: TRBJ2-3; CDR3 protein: CASSGGASKMASTDTQYF; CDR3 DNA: TGTGCCAGCAGCGGCGGAGCGTCAAAAATGGCTAGCACAGATACGCAGTATTTT
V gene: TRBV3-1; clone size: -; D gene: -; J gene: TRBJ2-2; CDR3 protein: CASSHQVRVPKSTGELFF; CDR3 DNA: TGTGCCAGCAGCCACCAAGTCCGGGTCCCGAAATCCACCGGGGAGCTGTTTTTT
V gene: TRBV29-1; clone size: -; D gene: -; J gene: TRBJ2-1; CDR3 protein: CSVRPGLPKNEQFF; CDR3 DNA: TGCAGCGTTCGTCCGGGACTCCCGAAAAATGAGCAGTTCTTC
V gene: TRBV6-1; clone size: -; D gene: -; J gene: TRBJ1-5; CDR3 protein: CASHVNPGQPQHF; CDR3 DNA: TGTGCCAGCCATGTCAATCCGGGGCAGCCCCAGCATTTT
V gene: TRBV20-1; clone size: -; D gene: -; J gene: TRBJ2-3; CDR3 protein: CSARPIRFSTDTQYF; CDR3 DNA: TGCAGTGCTAGACCTATACGCTTTAGCACAGATACGCAGTATTTT
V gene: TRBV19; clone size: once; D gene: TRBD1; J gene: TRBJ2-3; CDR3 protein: CASRMTGGRTDTQYF; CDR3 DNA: TGTGCCAGTAGGATGACAGGGGGACGGACAGATACGCAGTATTTT
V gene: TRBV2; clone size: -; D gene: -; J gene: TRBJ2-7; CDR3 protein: CASSDVWDEQYF; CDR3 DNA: TGTGCCAGCAGTGATGTGTGGGACGAGCAGTACTTC
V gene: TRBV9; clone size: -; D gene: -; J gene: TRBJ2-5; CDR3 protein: CASSVDSGGGETQYF; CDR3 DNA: TGTGCCAGCAGCGTAGATTCGGGGGGCGGGGAGACCCAGTACTTC
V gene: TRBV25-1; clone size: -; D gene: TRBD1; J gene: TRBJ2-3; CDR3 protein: CASSESFRTWGRGLADTQYF; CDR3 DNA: TGTGCCAGCAGTGAATCTTTTCGCACCTGGGGCAGGGGGTTGGCAGATACGCAGTATTTT
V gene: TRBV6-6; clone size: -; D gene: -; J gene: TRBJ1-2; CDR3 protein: CASSITGSFNYGYTF; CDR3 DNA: TGTGCCAGCAGTATAACAGGGTCATTCAACTATGGCTACACCTTC
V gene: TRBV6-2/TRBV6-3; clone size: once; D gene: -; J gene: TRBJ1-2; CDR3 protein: CASSLWGESGYTF; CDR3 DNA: TGTGCCAGCAGCTTATGGGGGGAGAGCGGCTACACCTTC
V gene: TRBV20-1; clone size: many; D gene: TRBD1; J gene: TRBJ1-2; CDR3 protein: CSARTGVGFDGYTF; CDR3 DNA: TGCAGTGCCCGGACAGGGGTTGGGTTTGATGGCTACACCTTC
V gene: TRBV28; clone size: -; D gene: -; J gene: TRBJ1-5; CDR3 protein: CASSPRTPRGQPQHF; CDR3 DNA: TGTGCCAGCAGTCCCAGGACACCCAGGGGTCAGCCCCAGCATTTT
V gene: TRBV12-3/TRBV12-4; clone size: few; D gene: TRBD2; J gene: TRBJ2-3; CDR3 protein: CASSASSGRAPQYF; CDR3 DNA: TGTGCCAGCAGTGCTTCTAGCGGGAGGGCCCCGCAGTATTTT
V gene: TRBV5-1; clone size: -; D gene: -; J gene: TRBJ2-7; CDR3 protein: CASHRDSSSYEQYF; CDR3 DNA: TGCGCCAGCCACCGGGACTCGAGCTCCTACGAGCAGTACTTC
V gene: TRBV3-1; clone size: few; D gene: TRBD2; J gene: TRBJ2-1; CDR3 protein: CASSTNRGGEQFF; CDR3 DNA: TGTGCCAGCAGTACAAACCGCGGGGGTGAGCAGTTCTTC
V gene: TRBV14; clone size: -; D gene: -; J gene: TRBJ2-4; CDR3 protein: CASSQVNSVQYF; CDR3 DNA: TGTGCCAGCAGCCAAGTCAACTCCGTTCAGTACTTC
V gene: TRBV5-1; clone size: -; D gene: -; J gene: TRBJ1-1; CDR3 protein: CASSVRGQYTEAFF; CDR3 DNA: TGCGCCAGCAGCGTGCGGGGGCAGTACACTGAAGCTTTCTTT
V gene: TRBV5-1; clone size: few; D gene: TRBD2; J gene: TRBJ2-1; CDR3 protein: CASSLDRRRGLANEQFF; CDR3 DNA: TGCGCCAGCAGCTTGGACCGCCGCCGTGGACTAGCAAATGAGCAGTTCTTC
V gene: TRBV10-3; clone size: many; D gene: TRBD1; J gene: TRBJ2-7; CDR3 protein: CAISERGQGAEQYF; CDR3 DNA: TGTGCCATCAGTGAAAGGGGACAGGGGGCCGAGCAGTACTTC
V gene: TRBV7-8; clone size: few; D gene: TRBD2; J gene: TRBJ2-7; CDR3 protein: CASSLRVLGLAGTSSYEQYF; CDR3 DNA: TGTGCCAGCAGCTTAAGGGTCTTAGGACTAGCGGGAACTTCCTCCTACGAGCAGTACTTC
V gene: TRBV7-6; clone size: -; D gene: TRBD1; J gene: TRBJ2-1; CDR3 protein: CASSLGGTGSIDEQFF; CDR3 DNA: TGTGCCAGCAGCTTAGGGGGGACAGGGTCAATCGATGAGCAGTTCTTC
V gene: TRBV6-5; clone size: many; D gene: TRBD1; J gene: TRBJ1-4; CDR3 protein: CASSYSNRQGNEKLFF; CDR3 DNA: TGTGCCAGCAGTTACTCGAACCGACAGGGTAATGAAAAACTGTTTTTT
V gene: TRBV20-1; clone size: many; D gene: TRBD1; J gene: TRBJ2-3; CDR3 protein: CSAREQGGTDTQYF; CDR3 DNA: TGCAGTGCTAGAGAGCAGGGGGGCACAGATACGCAGTATTTT
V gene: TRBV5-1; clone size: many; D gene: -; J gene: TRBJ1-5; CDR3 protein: CASSLTGWGGNQPQHF; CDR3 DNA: TGCGCCAGCAGCTTGACGGGCTGGGGAGGCAATCAGCCCCAGCATTTT
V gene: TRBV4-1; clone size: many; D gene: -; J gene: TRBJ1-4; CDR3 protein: CASSLQESGEKLFF; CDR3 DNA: TGCGCCAGCAGCCTACAGGAGTCGGGAGAAAAACTGTTTTTT
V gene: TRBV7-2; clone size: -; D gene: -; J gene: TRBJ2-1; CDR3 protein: CVSSFYMDEQFF; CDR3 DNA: TGTGTCAGCAGCTTCTACATGGATGAGCAGTTCTTC
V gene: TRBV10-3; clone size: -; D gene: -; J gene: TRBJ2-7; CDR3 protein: CAISEVGYEQYF; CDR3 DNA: TGTGCCATCAGTGAGGTAGGGTACGAGCAGTACTTC
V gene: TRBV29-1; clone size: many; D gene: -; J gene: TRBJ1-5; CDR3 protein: CSGGEGGQPQHF; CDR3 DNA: TGCAGCGGGGGGGAGGGAGGGCAGCCCCAGCATTTT